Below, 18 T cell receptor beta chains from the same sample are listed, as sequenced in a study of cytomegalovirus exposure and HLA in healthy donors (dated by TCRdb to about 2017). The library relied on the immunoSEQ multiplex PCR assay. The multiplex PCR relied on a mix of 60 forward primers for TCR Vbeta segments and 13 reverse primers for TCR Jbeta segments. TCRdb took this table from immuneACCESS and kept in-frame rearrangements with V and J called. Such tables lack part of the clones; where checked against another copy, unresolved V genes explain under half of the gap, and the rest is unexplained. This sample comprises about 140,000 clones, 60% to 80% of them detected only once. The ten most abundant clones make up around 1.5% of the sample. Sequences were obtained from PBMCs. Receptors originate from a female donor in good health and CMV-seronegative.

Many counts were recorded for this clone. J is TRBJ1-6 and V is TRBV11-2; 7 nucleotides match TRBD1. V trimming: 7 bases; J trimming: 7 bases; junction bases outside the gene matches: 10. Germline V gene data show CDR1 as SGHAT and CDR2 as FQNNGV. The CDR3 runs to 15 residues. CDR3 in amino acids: CASKLGQFENSPLHF. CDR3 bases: TGTGCCAGCAAGTTGGGACAGTTCGAAAATTCACCCCTCCACTTT.

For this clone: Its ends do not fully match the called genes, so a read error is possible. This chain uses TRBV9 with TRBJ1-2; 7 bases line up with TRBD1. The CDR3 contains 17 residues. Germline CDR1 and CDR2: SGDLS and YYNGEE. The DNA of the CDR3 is TGTGCCAGCAGCCTAAGGGGGCAGGGGGAGCGTGAAGATGGCTACCCCTTC. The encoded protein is CASSLRGQGEREDGYPF.

CDR3 sequence: CASSIGGVYEQYF. CDR3 bases: TGTGCCAGTAGTATCGGCGGGGTGTACGAGCAGTACTTC. This rearrangement joins TRBV19 to TRBJ2-7; TRBD2 might be the D (6 bases). Germline values: CDR1 LNHDA, CDR2 SQIVND (reference sequence). The V end was cut by 3 bases, the J end by 4 bases, with 10 bases between. The CDR3 length is 13 residues.

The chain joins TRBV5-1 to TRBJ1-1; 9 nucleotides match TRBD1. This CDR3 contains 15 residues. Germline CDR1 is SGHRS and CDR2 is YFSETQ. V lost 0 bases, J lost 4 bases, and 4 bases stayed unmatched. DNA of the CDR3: TGCGCCAGCAGCTTGGACAAGGGACAGGGCACTGAAGCTTTCTTT. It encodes CASSLDKGQGTEAFF.

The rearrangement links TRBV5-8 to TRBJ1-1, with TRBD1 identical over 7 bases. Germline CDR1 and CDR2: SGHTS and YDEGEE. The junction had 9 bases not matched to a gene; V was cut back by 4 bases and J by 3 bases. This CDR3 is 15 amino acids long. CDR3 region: CASSLETGSYTEAFF. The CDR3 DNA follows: TGTGCCAGCAGCCTGGAGACAGGGTCATACACTGAAGCTTTCTTT. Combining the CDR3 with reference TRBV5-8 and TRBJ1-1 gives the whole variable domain EAGVTQSPTHLIKTRGQQATLRCSPISGHTSVYWYQQALGLGLQFLLWYDEGEERNRGNFPPRFSGRQFPNYSSELNVNALELEDSALYLCASSLETGSYTEAFFGQGTRLTVV.

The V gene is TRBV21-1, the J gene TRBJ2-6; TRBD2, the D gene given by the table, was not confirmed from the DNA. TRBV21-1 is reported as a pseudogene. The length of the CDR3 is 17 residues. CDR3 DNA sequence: TGTGCCAGCAGCCCCTCCCGGGAGAACTCTGGGGCCAACGTCCTGACTTTC. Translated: CASSPSRENSGANVLTF.

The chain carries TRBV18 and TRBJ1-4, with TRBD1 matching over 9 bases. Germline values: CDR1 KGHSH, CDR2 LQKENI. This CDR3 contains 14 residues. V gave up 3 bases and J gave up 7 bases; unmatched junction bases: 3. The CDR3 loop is CASSPGQGSEKLFF. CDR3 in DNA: TGTGCCAGCTCACCGGGACAGGGTAGTGAAAAACTGTTTTTT.

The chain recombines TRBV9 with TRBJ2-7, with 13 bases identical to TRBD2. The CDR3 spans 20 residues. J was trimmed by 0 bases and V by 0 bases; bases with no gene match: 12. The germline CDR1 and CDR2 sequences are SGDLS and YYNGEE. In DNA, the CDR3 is TGTGCCAGCAGCGTAGCTGGGACGATGGGACTAGCGGGGATCTCCTACGAGCAGTACTTC. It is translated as CASSVAGTMGLAGISYEQYF. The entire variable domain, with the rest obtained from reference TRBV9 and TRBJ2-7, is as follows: DSGVTQTPKHLITATGQRVTLRCSPRSGDLSVYWYQQSLDQGLQFLIQYYNGEERAKGNILERFSAQQFPDLHSELNLSSLELGDSALYFCASSVAGTMGLAGISYEQYFGPGTRLTVT.

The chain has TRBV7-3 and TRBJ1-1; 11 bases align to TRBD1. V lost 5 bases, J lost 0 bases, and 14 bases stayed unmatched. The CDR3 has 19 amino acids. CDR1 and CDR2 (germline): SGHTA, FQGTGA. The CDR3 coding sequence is TGTGCCAGCAGCGTTTCCGGGACAGGGGGGTTCCTGGTGAACACTGAAGCTTTCTTT. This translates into CASSVSGTGGFLVNTEAFF.

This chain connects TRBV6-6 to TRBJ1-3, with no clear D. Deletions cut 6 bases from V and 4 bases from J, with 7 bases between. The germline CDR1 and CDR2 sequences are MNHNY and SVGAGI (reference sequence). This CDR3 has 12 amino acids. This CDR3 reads CASRGPGNTIYF. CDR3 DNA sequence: TGTGCCAGCAGGGGCCCCGGAAACACCATATATTTT.

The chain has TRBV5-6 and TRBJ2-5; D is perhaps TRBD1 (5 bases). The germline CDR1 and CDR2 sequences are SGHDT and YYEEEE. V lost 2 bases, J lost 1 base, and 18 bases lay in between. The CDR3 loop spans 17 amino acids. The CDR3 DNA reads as TGTGCCAGCAGCTTTTTGACCGTCGACAGTATCCAAGAGACCCAGTACTTC. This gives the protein CASSFLTVDSIQETQYF.

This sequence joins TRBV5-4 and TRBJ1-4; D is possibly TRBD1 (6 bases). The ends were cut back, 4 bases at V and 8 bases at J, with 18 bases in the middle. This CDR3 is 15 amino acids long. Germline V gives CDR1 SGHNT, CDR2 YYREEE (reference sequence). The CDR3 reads CASSPVGAMNEKLFF. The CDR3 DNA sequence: TGTGCCAGCAGCCCGGTGGGGGCGATGAACGAAAAACTGTTTTTT. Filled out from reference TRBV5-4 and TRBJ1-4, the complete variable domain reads ETGVTQSPTHLIKTRGQQVTLRCSSQSGHNTVSWYQQALGQGPQFIFQYYREEENGRGNFPPRFSGLQFPNYSSELNVNALELDDSALYLCASSPVGAMNEKLFFGSGTQLSVL.

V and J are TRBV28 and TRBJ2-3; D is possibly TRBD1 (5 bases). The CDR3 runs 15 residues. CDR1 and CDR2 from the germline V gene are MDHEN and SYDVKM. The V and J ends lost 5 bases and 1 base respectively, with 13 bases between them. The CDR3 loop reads CASSPGATGTDTQYF. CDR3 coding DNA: TGTGCCAGCAGTCCTGGGGCTACGGGCACAGATACGCAGTATTTT.

CDR3 nucleotide sequence: TGTGCCATCGGGGGGACCTCCTACAATGAGCAGTTCTTC. It specifies CAIGGTSYNEQFF. This chain connects TRBV28 to TRBJ2-1; 7 positions match TRBD2. V lost 10 bases, J lost 0 bases, and 3 bases stayed unmatched. CDR1 is MDHEN and CDR2 is SYDVKM in the germline V gene. This CDR3 has 13 amino acids.

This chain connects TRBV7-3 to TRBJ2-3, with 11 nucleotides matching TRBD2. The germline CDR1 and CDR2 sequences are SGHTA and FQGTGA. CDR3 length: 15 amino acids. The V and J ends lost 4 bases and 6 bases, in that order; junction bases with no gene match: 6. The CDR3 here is CASSSTSGTGDTQYF. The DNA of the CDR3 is TGTGCCAGCAGCTCGACTAGCGGGACAGGGGATACGCAGTATTTT.

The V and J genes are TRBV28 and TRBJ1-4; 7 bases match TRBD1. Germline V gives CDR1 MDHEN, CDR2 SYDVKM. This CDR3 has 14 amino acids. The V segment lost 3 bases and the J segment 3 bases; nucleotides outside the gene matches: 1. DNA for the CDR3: TGTGCCAGCAGTTTTCAGGGGGCTAATGAAAAACTGTTTTTT. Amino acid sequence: CASSFQGANEKLFF.

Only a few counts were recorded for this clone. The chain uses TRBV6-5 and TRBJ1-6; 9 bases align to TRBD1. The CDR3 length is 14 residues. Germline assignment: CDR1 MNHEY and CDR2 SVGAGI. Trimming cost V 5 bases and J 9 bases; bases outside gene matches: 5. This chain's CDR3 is CASSPGQGLSPLHF. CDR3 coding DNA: TGTGCCAGCAGTCCGGGACAGGGTCTTTCACCCCTCCACTTT.

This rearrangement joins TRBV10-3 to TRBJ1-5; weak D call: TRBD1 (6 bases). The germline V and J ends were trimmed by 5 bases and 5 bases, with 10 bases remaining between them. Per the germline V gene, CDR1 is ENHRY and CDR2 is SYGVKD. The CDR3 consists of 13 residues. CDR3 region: CAISQGIDQPQHF. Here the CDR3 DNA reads TGTGCCATCAGTCAGGGGATCGATCAGCCCCAGCATTTT.